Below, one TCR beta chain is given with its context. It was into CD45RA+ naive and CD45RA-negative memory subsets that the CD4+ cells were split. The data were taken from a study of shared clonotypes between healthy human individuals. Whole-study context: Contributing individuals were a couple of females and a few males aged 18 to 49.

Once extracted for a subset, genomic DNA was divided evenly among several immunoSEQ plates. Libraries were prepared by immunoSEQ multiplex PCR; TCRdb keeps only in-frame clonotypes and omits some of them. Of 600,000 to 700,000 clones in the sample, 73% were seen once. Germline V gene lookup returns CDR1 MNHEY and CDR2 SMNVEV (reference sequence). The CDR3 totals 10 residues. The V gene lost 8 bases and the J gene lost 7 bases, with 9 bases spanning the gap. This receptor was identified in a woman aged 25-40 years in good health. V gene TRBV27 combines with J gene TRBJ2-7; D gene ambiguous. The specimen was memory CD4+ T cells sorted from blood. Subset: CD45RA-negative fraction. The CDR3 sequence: CASGLIEQYF. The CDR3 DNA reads TGTGCCAGCGGCCTAATAGAGCAGTACTTC.